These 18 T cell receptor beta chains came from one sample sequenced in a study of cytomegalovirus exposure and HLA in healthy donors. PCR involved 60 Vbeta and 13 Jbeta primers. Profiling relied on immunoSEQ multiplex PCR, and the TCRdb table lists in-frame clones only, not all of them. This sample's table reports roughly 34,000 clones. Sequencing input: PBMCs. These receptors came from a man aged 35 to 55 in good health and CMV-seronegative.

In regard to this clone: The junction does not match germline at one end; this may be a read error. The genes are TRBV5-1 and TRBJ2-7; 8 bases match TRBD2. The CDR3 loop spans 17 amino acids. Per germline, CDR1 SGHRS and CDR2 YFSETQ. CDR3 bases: TGCGCCAGCAGCTTGGCCCCTCTAGCGGGTCTCGCCTATGAGCAGTACTTC. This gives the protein CASSLAPLAGLAYEQYF. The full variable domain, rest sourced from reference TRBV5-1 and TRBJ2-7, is KAGVTQTPRYLIKTRGQQVTLSCSPISGHRSVSWYQQTPGQGLQFLFEYFSETQRNKGNFPGRFSGRQFSNSRSEMNVSTLELGDSALYLCASSLAPLAGLAYEQYFGPGTRLTVT.

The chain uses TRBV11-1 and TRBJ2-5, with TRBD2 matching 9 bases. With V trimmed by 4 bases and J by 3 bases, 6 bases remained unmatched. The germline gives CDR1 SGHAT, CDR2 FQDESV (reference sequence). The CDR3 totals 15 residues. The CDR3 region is CASSSPVAGEETQYF. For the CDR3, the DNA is TGTGCCAGCAGCTCACCCGTAGCGGGAGAAGAGACCCAGTACTTC.

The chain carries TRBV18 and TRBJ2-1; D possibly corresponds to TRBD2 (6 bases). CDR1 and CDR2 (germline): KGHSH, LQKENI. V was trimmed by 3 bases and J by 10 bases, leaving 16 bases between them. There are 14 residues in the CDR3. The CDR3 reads CASSPRGGQAEQFF. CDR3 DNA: TGTGCCAGCTCACCGAGGGGAGGTCAGGCAGAGCAGTTCTTC. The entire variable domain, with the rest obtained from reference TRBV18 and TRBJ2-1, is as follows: NAGVMQNPRHLVRRRGQEARLRCSPMKGHSHVYWYRQLPEEGLKFMVYLQKENIIDESGMPKERFSAEFPKEGPSILRIQQVVRGDSAAYFCASSPRGGQAEQFFGPGTRLTVL.

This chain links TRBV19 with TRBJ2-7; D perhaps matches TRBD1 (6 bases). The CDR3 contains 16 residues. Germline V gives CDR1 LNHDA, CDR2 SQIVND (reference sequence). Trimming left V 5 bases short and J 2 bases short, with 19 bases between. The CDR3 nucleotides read TGTGCCAGTAGTCCCCGCGGACAGCTCAGAGCCTACGAGCAGTACTTC. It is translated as CASSPRGQLRAYEQYF.

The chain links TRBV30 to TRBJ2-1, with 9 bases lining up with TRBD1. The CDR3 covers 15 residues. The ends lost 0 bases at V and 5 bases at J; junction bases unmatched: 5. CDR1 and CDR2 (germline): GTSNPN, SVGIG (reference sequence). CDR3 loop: CAWSVRTGVDNEQFF. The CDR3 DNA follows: TGTGCCTGGAGTGTACGGACAGGGGTGGACAATGAGCAGTTCTTC.

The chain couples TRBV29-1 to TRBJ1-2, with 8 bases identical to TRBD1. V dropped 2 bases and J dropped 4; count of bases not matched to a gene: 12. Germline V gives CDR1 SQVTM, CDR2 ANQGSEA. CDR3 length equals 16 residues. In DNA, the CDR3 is TGCAGCGTTGAAAGTCCGACAGGGGCCCGTGTCTATGGCTACACCTTC. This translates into CSVESPTGARVYGYTF.

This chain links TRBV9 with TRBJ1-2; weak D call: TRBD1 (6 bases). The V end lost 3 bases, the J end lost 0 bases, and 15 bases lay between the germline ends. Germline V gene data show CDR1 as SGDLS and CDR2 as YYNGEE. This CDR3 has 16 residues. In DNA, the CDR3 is TGTGCCAGCAGCGCCCTAACAGGGAACCCTAACTATGGCTACACCTTC. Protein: CASSALTGNPNYGYTF.

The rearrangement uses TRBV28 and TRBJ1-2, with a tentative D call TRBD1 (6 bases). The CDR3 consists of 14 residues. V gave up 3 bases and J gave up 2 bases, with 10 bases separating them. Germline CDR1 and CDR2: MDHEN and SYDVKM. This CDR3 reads CASSFTGGNYGYTF. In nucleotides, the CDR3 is TGTGCCAGCAGTTTCACGGGGGGCAACTATGGCTACACCTTC.

This CDR3 reads CASSLSRNTEAFF. The CDR3 DNA sequence: TGTGCCAGCAGCTTGTCCCGGAACACTGAAGCTTTCTTT. The V gene is TRBV7-7, the J gene TRBJ1-1; the D is unclear. Germline values: CDR1 SSHAT, CDR2 FNYEAQ (reference sequence). Trimming shortened V by 3 bases and J by 1 base, and 6 bases separated the two germline ends. The CDR3 runs 13 residues. Full variable domain (outside the CDR3, taken from reference TRBV7-7 and TRBJ1-1): GAGVSQSPRYKVTKRGQDVTLRCDPISSHATLYWYQQALGQGPEFLTYFNYEAQPDKSGLPSDRFSAERPEGSISTLTIQRTEQRDSAMYRCASSLSRNTEAFFGQGTRLTVV.

The CDR3 DNA reads TGCGCCAGCAGCTTTTCAGCGGGAAACACCGGGGAGCTGTTTTTT. Its translation: CASSFSAGNTGELFF. The chain employs TRBV5-1 and TRBJ2-2, with 7 nucleotides matching TRBD2. The germline V gene encodes CDR1 SGHRS and CDR2 YFSETQ. V was clipped by 2 bases and J by 2 bases; unmatched bases: 3. This CDR3 is 15 amino acids long.

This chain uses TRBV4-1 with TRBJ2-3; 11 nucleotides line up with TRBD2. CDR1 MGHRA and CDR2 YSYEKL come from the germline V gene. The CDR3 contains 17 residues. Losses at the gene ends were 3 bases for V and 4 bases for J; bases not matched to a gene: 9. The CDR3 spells CASSQKTSGIYADTQYF. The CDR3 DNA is TGCGCCAGCAGCCAGAAGACTAGCGGGATATATGCAGATACGCAGTATTTT.

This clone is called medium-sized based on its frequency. CDR3 nucleotides: TGCGCCAGCAGTGAGTCCCATATCGGTGAAAAACTGTTTTTT. As protein: CASSESHIGEKLFF. The chain joins TRBV10-2 to TRBJ1-4; D not certain. The CDR3 loop spans 14 amino acids. Per germline, CDR1 WSHSY and CDR2 SAAADI. Trimming pared 0 bases from V and 7 bases from J, leaving 9 bases between.

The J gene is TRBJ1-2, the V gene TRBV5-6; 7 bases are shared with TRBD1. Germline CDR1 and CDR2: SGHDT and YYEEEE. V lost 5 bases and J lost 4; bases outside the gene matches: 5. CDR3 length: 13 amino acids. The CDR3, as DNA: TGTGCCAGCAGGGAGACAGGGCTCTATGGCTACACCTTC. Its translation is CASRETGLYGYTF.

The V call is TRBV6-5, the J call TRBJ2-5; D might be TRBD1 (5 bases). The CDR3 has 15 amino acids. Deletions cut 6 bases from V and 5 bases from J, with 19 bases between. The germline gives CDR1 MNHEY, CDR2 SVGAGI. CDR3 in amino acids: CASRLTRVGMETQYF. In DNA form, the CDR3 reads TGTGCCAGCAGGCTCACCAGGGTTGGGATGGAGACCCAGTACTTC.

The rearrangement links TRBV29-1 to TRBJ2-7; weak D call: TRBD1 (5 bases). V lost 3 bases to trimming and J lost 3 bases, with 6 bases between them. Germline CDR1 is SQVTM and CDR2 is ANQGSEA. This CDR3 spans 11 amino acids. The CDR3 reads CSVDTGYEQYF. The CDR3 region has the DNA TGCAGCGTTGATACAGGCTACGAGCAGTACTTC.

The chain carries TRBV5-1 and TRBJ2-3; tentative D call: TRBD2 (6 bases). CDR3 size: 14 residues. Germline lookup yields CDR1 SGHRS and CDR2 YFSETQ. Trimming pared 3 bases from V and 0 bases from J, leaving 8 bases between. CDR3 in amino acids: CASSSSGSTDTQYF. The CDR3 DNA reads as TGCGCCAGCAGCTCCAGCGGGAGCACAGATACGCAGTATTTT.

CDR3 sequence: CASSFQYGYTF. The DNA of the CDR3 is TGTGCCAGCAGCTTTCAGTATGGCTACACCTTC. The chain links TRBV5-8 to TRBJ1-2; no clear D gene. From germline, CDR1 is SGHTS and CDR2 YDEGEE. The CDR3 loop spans 11 amino acids. V was shortened by 2 bases and J by 5 bases, with 4 bases between the two germline ends. Drawing the rest from reference TRBV5-8 and TRBJ1-2, the complete variable domain is EAGVTQSPTHLIKTRGQQATLRCSPISGHTSVYWYQQALGLGLQFLLWYDEGEERNRGNFPPRFSGRQFPNYSSELNVNALELEDSALYLCASSFQYGYTFGSGTRLTVV.

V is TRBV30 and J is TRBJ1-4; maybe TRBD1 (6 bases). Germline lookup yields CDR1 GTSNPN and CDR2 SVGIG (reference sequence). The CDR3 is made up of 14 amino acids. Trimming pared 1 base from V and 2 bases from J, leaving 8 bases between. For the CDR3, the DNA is TGTGCCTGGAGTGGTCAGGGGACTAATGAAAAACTGTTTTTT. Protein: CAWSGQGTNEKLFF.